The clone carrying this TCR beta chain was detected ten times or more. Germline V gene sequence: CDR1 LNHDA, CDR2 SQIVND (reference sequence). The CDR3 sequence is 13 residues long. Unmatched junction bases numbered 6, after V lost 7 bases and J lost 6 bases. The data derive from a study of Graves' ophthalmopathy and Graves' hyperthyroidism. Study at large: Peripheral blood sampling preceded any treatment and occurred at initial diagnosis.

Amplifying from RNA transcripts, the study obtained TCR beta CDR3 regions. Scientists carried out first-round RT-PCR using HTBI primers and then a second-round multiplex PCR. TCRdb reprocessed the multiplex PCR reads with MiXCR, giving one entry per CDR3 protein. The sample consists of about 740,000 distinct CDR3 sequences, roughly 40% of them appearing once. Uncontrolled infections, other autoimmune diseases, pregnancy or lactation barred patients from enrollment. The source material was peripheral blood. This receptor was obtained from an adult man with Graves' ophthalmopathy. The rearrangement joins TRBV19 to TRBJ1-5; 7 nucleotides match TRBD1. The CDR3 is CASKGATGQPQHF. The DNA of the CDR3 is TGTGCCAGTAAGGGGGCGACGGGTCAGCCCCAGCATTTT.